This TCR beta chain was profiled in a study of blood T cell repertoires in COVID-19. Looking at the study overall: PBMCs, B-cell-depleted T cells, or T cells provided the cDNA or gDNA that made up the material.

The V gene's germline CDR1 is KGHSH and CDR2 LQKENI. This CDR3 spans 14 amino acids. Deletions cut 3 bases from V and 1 base from J, with 9 bases between. Original analysis: Estimation of nucleated cell counts relied on the amplification of reference gene primers. Repertoires were generated with immunoSEQ multiplex PCR, while TCRdb's copy carries only in-frame clones and drops some. The V and J calls and clone size come from that table; D and trimming were worked out from the DNA. The table lists roughly 120,000 clones, 70% to 75% of them singletons, with 4.5% to 6% in the top ten. During active infection, Seattle patients enrolled and were then monitored through disease.

Sequencing input: peripheral blood. This rearrangement joins TRBV18 to TRBJ1-1; D is uncertain. The clonotype comes from a man older than 75 with COVID-19, enrolled during active disease. CDR3 nucleotide sequence: TGTGCCAGCTCACCGGGCAGTTCGAACACTGAAGCTTTCTTT. Its protein is CASSPGSSNTEAFF.